A selection of T cell receptor beta chains follows, all from one sample in a study of blood T cell repertoires in COVID-19. Sequenced by immunoSEQ multiplex PCR; TCRdb stores in-frame clones only, minus some. Of about 18,000 clones in the sample, around 85% were seen once. Material: peripheral blood. All receptors come from a man in his forties with active or convalescent COVID-19. CDR3s leave out the opening cysteine and the closing phenylalanine or tryptophan.

TRBV18,TRBJ1-2,ASSPRGYGYT
TRBV27,TRBJ1-6,ASSNRGGNSPLH
TRBV5-8,TRBJ1-1,ASSAGSTEAF
TRBV27,TRBJ2-2,ASSARGHTGELF
TRBV2,TRBJ2-1,ASSDGSGGAEQF
TRBV27,TRBJ1-3,ASSSQGRANTIY
TRBV12-3/TRBV12-4,TRBJ1-1,ASSPSSEAF
TRBV19,TRBJ1-1,ASSADMSRTSEAF
TRBV2,TRBJ2-7,ASRLLGGGYEQC
TRBV9,TRBJ1-4,ASSKKGGTGEWSEKLF
TRBV2,TRBJ1-1,ASSANRANTEAF
TRBV5-1,TRBJ2-3,ASARNRPGTDTQY
TRBV6-6,TRBJ1-1,ASSPRQGGIEAF
TRBV18,TRBJ1-2,ASSLGGGSYGYT
TRBV5-6,TRBJ2-7,ASSLARGAYEQY
TRBV27,TRBJ1-6,ASSLPRDRGNYNSPLH
TRBV18,TRBJ2-7,ASSPLPFGTSYEQY
TRBV19,TRBJ1-3,ASIRTGHDGNTIY
TRBV7-9,TRBJ1-2,ASSSGTGSLGVHGYT
TRBV28,TRBJ2-7,ASGERGGLYEQY
TRBV9,TRBJ1-1,ASSVRGDGYTEAF
TRBV20-1,TRBJ1-6,SAKGNSPLH
TRBV7-2,TRBJ2-3,ASSFRTLGGTQY
TRBV6-1,TRBJ2-1,ASSDLGVSVLNEQF
TRBV6-6,TRBJ1-1,ASRGAGSNTEAF
TRBV29-1,TRBJ1-2,SVDKADGYT
TRBV7-2,TRBJ1-5,ASSPRRGDTSQPQH
TRBV20-1,TRBJ1-2,SEGDYGYT
TRBV7-2,TRBJ2-5,ASSLEGGREETQY
TRBV10-1,TRBJ1-1,ASTIRDRVNTEAF
TRBV5-4,TRBJ2-5,ASSLPGVQETQY
TRBV27,TRBJ1-5,ASRQTDSNQPQH
TRBV11-2,TRBJ1-5,ASSPGTGSNQPQH
TRBV9,TRBJ1-6,ASSGGAFYNSPLH
TRBV3-1/TRBV3-2,TRBJ1-2,ASSQGKGLNYGYT
TRBV6-2/TRBV6-3,TRBJ2-4,ASSFSELAKNIQY
TRBV10-1,TRBJ1-1,ASSDQNTEAF
TRBV3-1/TRBV3-2,TRBJ2-7,ASSALGGGLEQY
TRBV5-4,TRBJ1-1,ASSLDLRNTEAF
TRBV7-6,TRBJ2-3,ASSPQGQGNTDTQY
TRBV18,TRBJ2-7,ASSRDRGYDEQY
TRBV10-2,TRBJ1-6,ATTRELNSPLH
TRBV6-5,TRBJ1-6,ASSLGGQGFSPLH
TRBV5-1,TRBJ2-3,ASSTLLAGGTDTQY
TRBV7-2,TRBJ2-3,ASSSLRRLAGGHGTQY
TRBV27,TRBJ2-1,ASSLRGLAGGYNEQF
TRBV18,TRBJ1-1,ASSLEAGGFINRANTEAF
TRBV5-5,TRBJ2-3,ASSLERLAGADTQY
TRBV4-2,TRBJ1-5,ASSQEGGPRPQH
TRBV9,TRBJ1-2,ASSVGGDYGYT
TRBV5-6,TRBJ2-5,ASSPQGTALGETQY
TRBV2,TRBJ2-7,ASREGTSPSEQY
TRBV7-9,TRBJ1-2,ASSSLTKRDGYT
TRBV6-1,TRBJ2-2,ASSDRGPGELF
TRBV6-2/TRBV6-3,TRBJ2-7,ASSYPDFYEQY
TRBV5-1,TRBJ2-1,ASSSGTGTYNEQF
TRBV4-1,TRBJ2-3,ASSQDAGLAGGGQY
TRBV27,TRBJ2-3,ASSPGTDTQY
TRBV5-1,TRBJ2-2,ASRPGTGYANTGELF